One and the same sample provided the 15 T cell receptor beta chains below, sequenced in a study of brain T cells in children with intractable seizures. Clones were read by immunoSEQ multiplex PCR, and TCRdb kept only the in-frame ones, dropping some. The sample holds 110,000 or so clones, 90% to 95% seen once. The sample consisted of peripheral blood, taken at surgery. The source of these receptors is a boy younger than two with hemimegalencephaly and intractable seizures.

This clone was seen once. The V and J genes are TRBV3-1 (or the pseudogene TRBV3-2) and TRBJ2-3; perhaps D is TRBD1 or TRBD2 (5 bases each). Germline V gives CDR1 LGHDT, CDR2 YNNKEL (reference sequence). Trimming removed 6 bases at V and 5 bases at J, with 18 bases between. The CDR3 has 15 amino acids. The CDR3, as DNA: TGTGCCAGCAGACGGTCCGGGACCCGTGGAGATACGCAGTATTTT. This gives the protein CASRRSGTRGDTQYF.

This clone appeared a few times. This chain links TRBV4-2 with TRBJ2-7; 8 positions match TRBD1. With 5 bases clipped from V and 3 bases from J, the junction kept 3 bases outside the gene matches. Germline lookup yields CDR1 LGHNA and CDR2 YNFKEQ. CDR3 size: 13 residues. For the CDR3, the DNA is TGTGCCAGCAGCGCCACAGGGGGCTACGAGCAGTACTTC. It codes for CASSATGGYEQYF.

The chain joins TRBV10-2 to TRBJ1-4; 8 bases are a match to TRBD1. CDR1 is WSHSY, CDR2 SAAADI, per germline. Trimming removed 7 bases from V and 7 bases from J; junction bases left unmatched: 8. This CDR3 spans 14 amino acids. The CDR3 protein is CASTFGQGGEKLFF. The DNA for the CDR3 is TGCGCCAGCACGTTCGGACAGGGAGGTGAAAAACTGTTTTTT.

The chain carries TRBV6-2 or TRBV6-3 and TRBJ2-7, with 9 bases that match TRBD2. The length of the CDR3 is 13 residues. Germline V lookup: CDR1 MNHEY, CDR2 SVGEGT. V was clipped by 6 bases and J by 5 bases; unmatched bases: 5. DNA of the CDR3: TGTGCCAGCAGCCGCCGGACTAGCGACGAGCAGTACTTC. Its translation: CASSRRTSDEQYF.

The chain carries TRBV4-3 and TRBJ1-1; D is perhaps TRBD1 (5 bases). The ends were cut back, 1 base at V and 1 base at J, with 10 bases in the middle. The CDR3 is 15 residues long. The germline V gene has CDR1 LGHNA and CDR2 YSLEER. CDR3 in amino acids: CASSQGDGGNTEAFF. CDR3 in DNA: TGCGCCAGCAGCCAAGGGGACGGCGGGAACACTGAAGCTTTCTTT.

The CDR3 region is CASTVGAGTYNEQFF. Here the CDR3 DNA reads TGTGCCAGTACGGTAGGAGCGGGTACATACAATGAGCAGTTCTTC. J is TRBJ2-1 and V is TRBV19; TRBD2 might be the D (6 bases). Germline values: CDR1 LNHDA, CDR2 SQIVND (reference sequence). This CDR3 comprises 15 residues. V lost 7 bases to trimming and J lost 4 bases, with 17 bases between them. Drawing the rest from reference TRBV19 and TRBJ2-1, the complete variable domain is DGGITQSPKYLFRKEGQNVTLSCEQNLNHDAMYWYRQDPGQGLRLIYYSQIVNDFQKGDIAEGYSVSREKKESFPLTVTSAQKNPTAFYLCASTVGAGTYNEQFFGPGTRLTVL.

The V gene is TRBV27, the J gene TRBJ1-6; D unresolved. Per germline, CDR1 MNHEY and CDR2 SMNVEV (reference sequence). The ends were cut back, 3 bases at V and 6 bases at J, with 12 bases in the middle. The CDR3 runs 15 residues. The CDR3 sequence is CASSFLGVGNSPLHF. In nucleotides, the CDR3 is TGTGCCAGCAGTTTCCTCGGGGTCGGTAATTCACCCCTCCACTTT.

The V and J genes are TRBV29-1 and TRBJ1-6, with D possibly being TRBD1 (5 bases). Trimming pared 6 bases from V and 14 bases from J, leaving 14 bases between. The CDR3 runs to 11 residues. Germline assignment: CDR1 SQVTM and CDR2 ANQGSEA. The CDR3 DNA sequence: TGCAGCGTGGCCCTCGAGGGGACCCTCCACTTT. Translating it yields CSVALEGTLHF.

This chain links TRBV11-2 with TRBJ2-1, with 14 bases matching TRBD2. The CDR3 runs 16 residues. Looked up from germline, CDR1 is SGHAT and CDR2 is FQNNGV. With 4 bases clipped from V and 7 bases from J, the junction kept 6 bases outside the gene matches. This chain's CDR3 is CASSSRRTSGRNEQFF. The CDR3 region has the DNA TGTGCCAGCAGCTCAAGGAGGACTAGCGGGAGGAATGAGCAGTTCTTC.

V and J are TRBV7-9 and TRBJ1-1, with 8 positions matching TRBD1. Germline lookup yields CDR1 SEHNR and CDR2 FQNEAQ (reference sequence). The CDR3 spans 17 residues. V shed 0 bases, J shed 5 bases, and the junction held 11 bases outside the gene matches. In DNA, the CDR3 is TGTGCCAGCAGCTTAGCGATCAGGGGGCAGAGGGGTACTGAAGCTTTCTTT. Translating it yields CASSLAIRGQRGTEAFF.

The chain recombines TRBV6-6 with TRBJ2-7; D is possibly TRBD1 (5 bases). The V gene's germline CDR1 is MNHNY and CDR2 SVGAGI (reference sequence). V gave up 4 bases and J gave up 6 bases, with 13 bases separating them. This CDR3 spans 13 amino acids. The CDR3 sequence: CASSFRVQREQYF. In DNA, the CDR3 is TGTGCCAGCAGTTTCAGGGTACAACGCGAGCAGTACTTC.

The chain has TRBV6-5 and TRBJ1-5; 8 bases line up with TRBD1. Germline V gene sequence: CDR1 MNHEY, CDR2 SVGAGI. The J segment lost 6 bases and the V segment lost 6 bases, leaving 4 bases of the junction unmatched. This CDR3 contains 13 residues. CDR3 in amino acids: CASSQGAGQPQHF. In DNA, the CDR3 is TGTGCCAGCAGCCAGGGGGCAGGTCAGCCCCAGCATTTT.

V is TRBV27 and J is TRBJ1-2; D call uncertain. This CDR3 has 14 residues. Germline loops: CDR1 MNHEY, CDR2 SMNVEV (reference sequence). Trimming stripped 7 bases from V and 6 bases from J, with 18 bases between. Written as DNA, the CDR3 is TGTGCCAGCACGTCGGAACTGCACCCTGATGGCTACACCTTC. Protein: CASTSELHPDGYTF.

The V call is TRBV18, the J call TRBJ1-3, with D uncertain. V lost 8 bases and J 0 bases, leaving 8 bases between the germline ends. Germline V gene lookup returns CDR1 KGHSH and CDR2 LQKENI. There are 13 residues in the CDR3. The CDR3 protein is CASGVPSGNTIYF. As DNA, the CDR3 is TGTGCCAGCGGCGTTCCCTCTGGAAACACCATATATTTT.

The J gene is TRBJ2-1, the V gene TRBV4-1; 9 bases line up with TRBD2. The V and J ends lost 6 bases and 8 bases, in that order; junction bases with no gene match: 17. CDR3 length: 17 residues. In germline, CDR1 is MGHRA, CDR2 YSYEKL. The DNA of the CDR3 is TGCGCCAGCAGTTCCCCGCGGGGGCTAGCGGGAAGCGATGAGCAGTTCTTC. This translates into CASSSPRGLAGSDEQFF.